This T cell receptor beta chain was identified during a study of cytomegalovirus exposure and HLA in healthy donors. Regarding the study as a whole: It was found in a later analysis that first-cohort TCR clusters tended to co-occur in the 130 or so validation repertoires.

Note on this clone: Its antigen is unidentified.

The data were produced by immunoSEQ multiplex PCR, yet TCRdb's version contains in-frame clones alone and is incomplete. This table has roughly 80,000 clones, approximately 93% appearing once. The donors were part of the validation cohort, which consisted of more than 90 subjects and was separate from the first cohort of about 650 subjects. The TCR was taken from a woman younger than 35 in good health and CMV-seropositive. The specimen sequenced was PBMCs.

The CDR3 bases are TGTGCCAGCAGCGTTTCCGGGACTAGCGGGAGTTTCTACAATGAGCAGTTCTTC. This encodes CASSVSGTSGSFYNEQFF. V gene TRBV9 combines with J gene TRBJ2-1; 14 bases are shared with TRBD2. The CDR3 covers 18 residues. Germline trimming cut 2 bases from V and 3 bases from J; bases unmatched to any gene: 7. Germline loops: CDR1 SGDLS, CDR2 YYNGEE.